This entry describes one T cell receptor beta chain. Antigen: not known. The sample originates from a study of T cell responses to AZD1222 COVID-19 vaccine. Findings and caveats of the study: With dominance at 160-218 and 743-854, vaccine-associated CD4 TCRs spanned spike. Clonal diversity was possibly underestimated; the donors were predominantly white British and more often female.

Deletions cut 3 bases from V and 5 bases from J, with 24 bases between. The germline gives CDR1 SGHRS, CDR2 YFSETQ. There are 17 residues in the CDR3. Only in-frame clones appear in the TCRdb table, and some are missing; sequencing was by immunoSEQ multiplex PCR. The table has about 120,000 clones, more than 85% seen once. This specimen consisted of peripheral blood, obtained 28 days after the second AZD1222 dose. V gene TRBV5-1 combines with J gene TRBJ2-7; TRBD1 might be the D (6 bases). This sequence originates from an adult who received the AZD1222 COVID-19 vaccine. In DNA, the CDR3 is TGCGCCAGCAGCTCCGACGGCATACACCGGGACATAGACGAGCAGTACTTC. Protein: CASSSDGIHRDIDEQYF.